This T cell receptor beta chain was identified during a study of radiation and T cells in renal cell carcinoma. Some clones are missing from TCRdb's copy, which holds only in-frame ones; the method was immunoSEQ multiplex PCR. The sample lists approximately 80,000 clones; roughly nine tenths were seen once. V was cut by 0 bases and J by 2 bases, with 14 bases left in between. This CDR3 has 17 amino acids. The germline CDR1 and CDR2 sequences are LGHNT and FRNRAP. The time point here: blood 4 weeks post-SBRT, at nephrectomy. Documented treatment: 15 Gy SBRT to primary tumor, nephrectomy 4 weeks later. The tumor was a clear cell renal cell carcinoma.

The clonotype was recovered from a woman aged 70 to 79 with renal cell carcinoma. The rearrangement joins TRBV12-5 to TRBJ1-5; D uncertain. The source was blood, collected from a patient whose treatment included radiotherapy and nephrectomy. CDR3 region: CASGLVREGVGNQPQHF. The CDR3 nucleotides read TGTGCTAGTGGTTTGGTACGGGAGGGAGTTGGCAATCAGCCCCAGCATTTT. Full variable domain (missing parts from reference TRBV12-5 and TRBJ1-5): DARVTQTPRHKVTEMGQEVTMRCQPILGHNTVFWYRQTMMQGLELLAYFRNRAPLDDSGMPKDRFSAEMPDATLATLKIQPSEPRDSAVYFCASGLVREGVGNQPQHFGDGTRLSIL.